This entry lists 27 T cell receptor beta chains sequenced from one sample in a study of T-cell memory formation after mild COVID-19. TCRdb reanalysed the 5' RACE reads using MiXCR and keeps one entry per CDR3 protein. This table holds 400,000 or so distinct CDR3 sequences, roughly 20% found once. Specimen: PBMCs or a T cell subset sorted from them (not recorded which). All receptors come from an adult woman who had mild COVID-19 (a few samples of this study predate the infection). Cell type and time point are not known.

This clonotype came up a few times. This sequence joins TRBV10-3 and TRBJ1-3; D call uncertain. CDR1 and CDR2 (germline): ENHRY, SYGVKD. CDR3 length equals 14 residues. Trimming cost V 5 bases and J 1 base, with 9 bases left between them. This chain's CDR3 is CAISLKGSGNTIYF. For the CDR3, the DNA is TGTGCCATCAGTTTGAAAGGGTCTGGAAACACCATATATTTT.

The chain couples TRBV25-1 to TRBJ2-1; 13 positions match TRBD2. Germline V gene sequence: CDR1 MGHDK, CDR2 SYGVNS. V lost 3 bases to trimming and J lost 5 bases; unmatched junction nucleotides: 16. CDR3 length equals 20 residues. Here the CDR3 DNA reads TGTGCCAGCAGTGATCCCCCCGCCTCGGGACTAGCGGGGCAGGACAATGAGCAGTTCTTC. It translates to CASSDPPASGLAGQDNEQFF.

The chain recombines TRBV5-1 with TRBJ2-1; 12 bases are shared with TRBD2. CDR3 length: 20 residues. Germline values: CDR1 SGHRS, CDR2 YFSETQ. J gave up 0 bases and V 0 bases, and 10 bases lay outside the gene matches. The CDR3 coding sequence is TGCGCCAGCAGCTTGGAAGCTAGCGGGGGGGTACCCAGCTCCTACAATGAGCAGTTCTTC. Protein sequence: CASSLEASGGVPSSYNEQFF.

V usage is TRBV6-1 and J usage is TRBJ2-3; TRBD2 matches at 14 bases. CDR3 size: 18 residues. With V trimmed by 4 bases and J by 4 bases, 10 bases remained unmatched. Germline V gives CDR1 MNHNS, CDR2 SASEGT. The CDR3 loop is CASSALNRLAGGPDTQYF. The CDR3 nucleotides are TGTGCCAGCAGTGCCCTGAATAGACTAGCGGGGGGGCCAGATACGCAGTATTTT.

There are a few counts of this clonotype. The chain recombines TRBV7-9 with TRBJ2-3; D perhaps matches TRBD2 (5 bases). This CDR3 contains 15 residues. V was trimmed by 5 bases and J by 5 bases, leaving 17 bases between them. Germline assignment: CDR1 SEHNR and CDR2 FQNEAQ (reference sequence). CDR3 region: CASSRTRLGGDTQYF. CDR3 coding DNA: TGTGCCAGCAGCCGCACTAGGTTGGGTGGAGATACGCAGTATTTT.

The chain is built from TRBV11-2 and TRBJ1-5; maybe TRBD1 (6 bases). The germline V gene has CDR1 SGHAT and CDR2 FQNNGV. Between the trimmed V and J ends, which lost 4 bases and 2 bases, there was a span of 12 bases. There are 15 residues in the CDR3. The CDR3 sequence is CASSSGHGGNQPQHF. The CDR3 DNA follows: TGTGCCAGCAGCTCGGGACACGGGGGCAATCAGCCCCAGCATTTT. Combining the CDR3 with reference TRBV11-2 and TRBJ1-5 gives the whole variable domain EAGVAQSPRYKIIEKRQSVAFWCNPISGHATLYWYQQILGQGPKLLIQFQNNGVVDDSQLPKDRFSAERLKGVDSTLKIQPAKLEDSAVYLCASSSGHGGNQPQHFGDGTRLSIL.

This clonotype showed up just a few times. This sequence joins TRBV7-6 and TRBJ2-1; 13 nucleotides align to TRBD2. Trimming took 5 bases from V and 6 from J; bases not matched to a gene: 10. Per germline, CDR1 SGHVS and CDR2 FNYEAQ. The CDR3 is 17 amino acids. DNA for the CDR3: TGTGCCAGCAGCGAATATAGACTAGCGGGAGGCCTCAATGAGCAGTTCTTC. Amino acids: CASSEYRLAGGLNEQFF.

This chain uses TRBV20-1 with TRBJ2-7, with D perhaps matching TRBD2 (5 bases). The CDR3 runs to 11 residues. The germline V gene has CDR1 DFQATT and CDR2 SNEGSKA (reference sequence). Trimming took 5 bases from V and 0 from J, leaving 5 bases between them. DNA of the CDR3: TGCAGTGCTGGACTCTCCTACGAGCAGTACTTC. It yields the protein CSAGLSYEQYF.

The chain recombines TRBV5-1 with TRBJ2-7, with unresolved D. Germline V CDR1 and CDR2: SGHRS, YFSETQ. The CDR3 is 12 amino acids. Between the trimmed V and J ends, which lost 3 bases and 5 bases, there was a span of 9 bases. CDR3 loop: CASSSTRDEQYF. The CDR3 nucleotides are TGCGCCAGCAGCTCGACCCGGGACGAGCAGTACTTC.

This clonotype turned up a few times. V usage is TRBV12-3 or TRBV12-4 and J usage is TRBJ2-2, with 9 positions matching TRBD2. Losses at the gene ends were 5 bases for V and 3 bases for J; bases not matched to a gene: 13. The CDR3 loop spans 18 amino acids. CDR3 DNA sequence: TGTGCCAGCAGTCTATTCGGACTAGCGAAAAGGCACACCGGGGAGCTGTTTTTT. Translated: CASSLFGLAKRHTGELFF.

The chain combines TRBV7-7 with TRBJ2-1; TRBD2 matches 8 bases. The CDR3 is 17 amino acids. V gave up 5 bases and J gave up 2 bases; unmatched junction bases: 11. Germline-derived CDR1 and CDR2 are SSHAT and FNYEAQ (reference sequence). CDR3 sequence (DNA): TGTGCCAGCAGCCCCCTCGGGCGGGGGGATGCCTACAATGAGCAGTTCTTC. Protein sequence: CASSPLGRGDAYNEQFF.

A few counts support this clonotype. This rearrangement joins TRBV10-3 to TRBJ1-5, with D uncertain. The V end lost 9 bases, the J end lost 0 bases, and 12 bases lay between the germline ends. This CDR3 spans 14 amino acids. The germline CDR1 and CDR2 sequences are ENHRY and SYGVKD. CDR3 loop: CAISGGLSNQPQHF. The CDR3 DNA reads TGTGCCATTTCGGGAGGTCTTAGCAATCAGCCCCAGCATTTT.

The sample holds many counts of this clonotype. The V call is TRBV20-1, the J call TRBJ2-1, with D perhaps matching TRBD1 (5 bases). V lost 1 base and J 4 bases, leaving 17 bases between the germline ends. CDR3 length: 16 residues. The V gene's germline CDR1 is DFQATT and CDR2 SNEGSKA (reference sequence). The CDR3 is CSARGGRPSFYNEQFF. The CDR3 nucleotides are TGCAGTGCTAGAGGGGGCAGGCCCTCTTTTTACAATGAGCAGTTCTTC.

This clonotype was counted a few times. This rearrangement joins TRBV5-1 to TRBJ1-5; TRBD1 agrees at 7 bases. The trim removed 0 bases at V and 5 bases at J, leaving 5 bases unmatched. Germline lookup yields CDR1 SGHRS and CDR2 YFSETQ. The CDR3 has 15 amino acids. The CDR3 DNA sequence: TGCGCCAGCAGCTTGGGGGGACAGACCCATCAGCCCCAGCATTTT. Translated: CASSLGGQTHQPQHF.

V is TRBV7-6 and J is TRBJ2-1, with TRBD2 matching 9 bases. The length of the CDR3 is 15 residues. Germline loops: CDR1 SGHVS, CDR2 FNYEAQ. Trimming cost V 3 bases and J 9 bases; bases outside gene matches: 9. CDR3: CASSFRREGRTEQFF. The CDR3 coding sequence is TGTGCCAGCAGCTTCCGGCGGGAGGGAAGGACTGAGCAGTTCTTC.

The count of this clonotype is one. The chain recombines TRBV27 with TRBJ2-3; D uncertain. The V gene's germline CDR1 is MNHEY and CDR2 SMNVEV (reference sequence). CDR3 length: 14 residues. Trimming removed 6 bases from V and 8 bases from J, with 18 bases in between. CDR3 sequence (DNA): TGTGCCAGCAGAATAAACCCCTTGGCGTCTACGCAGTATTTT. Protein product: CASRINPLASTQYF.

This clonotype was detected only a few times. This chain connects TRBV29-1 to TRBJ1-2, with a possible D match to TRBD1 (5 bases). The CDR3 covers 14 residues. From germline, CDR1 is SQVTM and CDR2 ANQGSEA. The V end lost 7 bases, the J end lost 3 bases, and 18 bases lay between the germline ends. The CDR3 nucleotides read TGCAGCGGCGCCGTTGAGGGGCATGACTATGGCTACACCTTC. Its protein is CSGAVEGHDYGYTF. The full variable domain, rest sourced from reference TRBV29-1 and TRBJ1-2, is SAVISQKPSRDICQRGTSLTIQCQVDSQVTMMFWYRQQPGQSLTLIATANQGSEATYESGFVIDKFPISRPNLTFSTLTVSNMSPEDSSIYLCSGAVEGHDYGYTFGSGTRLTVV.

There are a few counts of this clonotype. The chain couples TRBV24-1 to TRBJ2-3; a possible D gene is TRBD1 (6 bases). Germline V gene data show CDR1 as KGHDR and CDR2 as SFDVKD. The CDR3 loop spans 16 amino acids. V shed 3 bases and J shed 3 bases, with 15 bases lying between them. CDR3 bases: TGTGCCACCAGTGATCACTTAAGGGGGTCGACAGATACGCAGTATTTT. Amino acids: CATSDHLRGSTDTQYF.

This sequence joins TRBV20-1 and TRBJ1-1, with 8 positions matching TRBD1. The length of the CDR3 is 15 residues. Germline V CDR1 and CDR2: DFQATT, SNEGSKA (reference sequence). V was pared by 0 bases and J by 6 bases, with 9 bases of the junction left unmatched. The CDR3 here is CSAREGGQGRAEAFF. In DNA form, the CDR3 reads TGCAGTGCTAGAGAGGGCGGACAGGGCCGGGCTGAAGCTTTCTTT.

This clonotype was observed a handful of times. This chain joins TRBV20-1 and TRBJ2-4; 15 bases are a match to TRBD2. The CDR3 totals 17 residues. Germline V gives CDR1 DFQATT, CDR2 SNEGSKA (reference sequence). Trimming at V came to 5 bases and at J to 6 bases, leaving 11 bases not matched to a gene. The DNA of the CDR3 is TGCAGTGCTGGCCCCGGACTAGCGGGGGGGCCGGGAAACATTCAGTACTTC. Translation gives CSAGPGLAGGPGNIQYF.

This clonotype came up a few times. The V gene is TRBV7-2, the J gene TRBJ2-5; the match to TRBD2 covers 9 bases. This CDR3 comprises 15 residues. Per the germline V gene, CDR1 is SGHTA and CDR2 is FQGNSA. Germline trimming cut 3 bases from V and 5 bases from J; bases unmatched to any gene: 7. CDR3 protein: CASSFWAGGSETQYF. Here the CDR3 DNA reads TGTGCCAGCAGCTTTTGGGCGGGAGGGAGTGAGACCCAGTACTTC. The full variable domain, with the rest looked up from reference TRBV7-2 and TRBJ2-5, is GAGVSQSPSNKVTEKGKDVELRCDPISGHTALYWYRQSLGQGLEFLIYFQGNSAPDKSGLPSDRFSAERTGGSVSTLTIQRTQQEDSAVYLCASSFWAGGSETQYFGPGTRLLVL.

The table lists this clonotype with a few counts. The V gene is TRBV9, the J gene TRBJ2-7, with 7 bases fitting TRBD2. After removal of 0 bases from V and 0 bases from J, the junction contained 6 bases not matched to a gene. The germline CDR1 and CDR2 sequences are SGDLS and YYNGEE. There are 16 residues in the CDR3. CDR3 in amino acids: CASSVGGGGFSYEQYF. The CDR3 DNA sequence: TGTGCCAGCAGCGTAGGGGGCGGGGGTTTCTCCTACGAGCAGTACTTC.

This chain connects TRBV5-1 to TRBJ2-7; possible D gene TRBD1, 5 bases. V gave up 3 bases and J gave up 5 bases, with 12 bases separating them. Per the germline V gene, CDR1 is SGHRS and CDR2 is YFSETQ. The CDR3 consists of 13 residues. The CDR3: CASSSLQGHEQYF. The CDR3 DNA reads TGCGCCAGCAGCTCCCTTCAGGGCCACGAGCAGTACTTC.

This sequence joins TRBV5-1 and TRBJ1-2; 10 nucleotides agree with TRBD1. Per germline, CDR1 SGHRS and CDR2 YFSETQ. CDR3 length: 16 residues. J was trimmed by 7 bases and V by 3 bases; bases with no gene match: 12. The CDR3 here is CASSSPGTGALSGYTF. CDR3 coding DNA: TGCGCCAGCAGCTCCCCCGGGACAGGGGCGTTAAGTGGCTACACCTTC.

This rearrangement joins TRBV12-3 or TRBV12-4 to TRBJ2-2; D may correspond to TRBD1 or TRBD2 (5 bases each). The CDR3 length is 14 residues. V dropped 2 bases and J dropped 6 bases, with 10 bases sitting between them. The CDR3 DNA reads TGTGCCAGCAGTTTACACTCGGGACCCGGGGAGCTGTTTTTT. This gives the protein CASSLHSGPGELFF.

The rearrangement joins TRBV29-1 to TRBJ2-2, with 8 nucleotides matching TRBD2. V shed 8 bases and J 5 bases; nucleotides not matched to a gene: 4. The CDR3 has 12 amino acids. From germline, CDR1 is SQVTM and CDR2 ANQGSEA. The CDR3 DNA sequence: TGCAGCTTCGGGGGGGGAACCGGGGAGCTGTTTTTT. This translates into CSFGGGTGELFF.

This clonotype was recorded many times. The rearrangement uses TRBV5-1 and TRBJ2-1, with D maybe TRBD2 (5 bases). The CDR3 extends over 17 amino acids. Germline assignment: CDR1 SGHRS and CDR2 YFSETQ. The V end lost 5 bases, the J end lost 5 bases, and 23 bases lay between the germline ends. In nucleotides, the CDR3 is TGCGCCAGCAGTGATTCCGGGGAAAGTATCCTGCACAATGAGCAGTTCTTC. It is translated as CASSDSGESILHNEQFF.